There are a few counts of the clone carrying this T cell receptor beta chain. Its antigen is not known. Treatment specified: randomized to nivolumab then ipilimumab (arm A) or the reverse (arm B). The sample belongs to a study of sequential checkpoint blockade in melanoma. Study-level background: DNA from 90 to 100 pretreatment tumor samples underwent TCRβ immunosequencing. After nivolumab or ipilimumab alone, 20 to 25 patients had week-13 rebiopsies. Study-wide findings and caveats: Tumor T-cell fraction and clonality correlated with PD-L1 and CD8+ counts.

The CDR3 is 15 amino acids. Assay used: immunoSEQ multiplex PCR; TCRdb lists only in-frame clones, some missing. The table has about 37,000 clones, roughly 32% seen once; the top ten hold about 1.6%. The rearrangement joins TRBV12-2 to TRBJ1-2. TRBV12-2 is a documented pseudogene. The sequence was obtained from a human donor with melanoma. Material: tumor tissue (inferred from file names), obtained from a patient given nivolumab and ipilimumab in sequence. CDR3 in amino acids: CASRPYNREGDGYTF. DNA for the CDR3: TGTGCAAGTCGCCCTTATAACAGGGAGGGTGATGGCTACACCTTC.